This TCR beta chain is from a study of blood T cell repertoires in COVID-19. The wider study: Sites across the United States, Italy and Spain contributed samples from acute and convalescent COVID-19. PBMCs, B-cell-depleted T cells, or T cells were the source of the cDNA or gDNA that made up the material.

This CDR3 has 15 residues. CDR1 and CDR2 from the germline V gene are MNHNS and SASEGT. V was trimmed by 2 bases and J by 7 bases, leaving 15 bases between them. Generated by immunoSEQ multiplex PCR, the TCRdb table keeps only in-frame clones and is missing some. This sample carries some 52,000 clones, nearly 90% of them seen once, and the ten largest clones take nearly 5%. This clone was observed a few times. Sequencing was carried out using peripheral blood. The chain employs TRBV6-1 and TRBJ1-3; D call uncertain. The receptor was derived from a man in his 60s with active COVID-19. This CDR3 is CASSETGGSLNTIYF. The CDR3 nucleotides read TGTGCCAGCAGTGAAACGGGTGGAAGTCTTAACACCATATATTTT.